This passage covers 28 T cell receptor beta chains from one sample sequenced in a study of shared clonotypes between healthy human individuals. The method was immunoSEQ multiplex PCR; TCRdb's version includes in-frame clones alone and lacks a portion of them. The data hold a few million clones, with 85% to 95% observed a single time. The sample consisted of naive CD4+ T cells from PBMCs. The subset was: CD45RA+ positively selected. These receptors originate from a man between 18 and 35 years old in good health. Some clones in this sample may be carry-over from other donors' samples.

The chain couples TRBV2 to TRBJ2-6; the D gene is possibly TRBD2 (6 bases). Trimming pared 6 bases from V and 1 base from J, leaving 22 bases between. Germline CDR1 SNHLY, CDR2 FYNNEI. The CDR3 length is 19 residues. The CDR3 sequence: CASRRVTLALLSGANVLTF. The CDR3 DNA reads TGTGCCAGCAGGCGGGTTACCCTAGCGCTTTTATCTGGGGCCAACGTCCTGACTTTC. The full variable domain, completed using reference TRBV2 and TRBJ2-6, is EPEVTQTPSHQVTQMGQEVILRCVPISNHLYFYWYRQILGQKVEFLVSFYNNEISEKSEIFDDQFSVERPDGSNFTLKIRSTKLEDSAMYFCASRRVTLALLSGANVLTFGAGSRLTVL.

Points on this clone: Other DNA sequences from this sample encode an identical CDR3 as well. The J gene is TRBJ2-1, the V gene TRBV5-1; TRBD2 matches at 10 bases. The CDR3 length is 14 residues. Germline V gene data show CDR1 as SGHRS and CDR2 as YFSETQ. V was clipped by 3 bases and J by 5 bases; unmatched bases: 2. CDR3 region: CASSSGTSDNEQFF. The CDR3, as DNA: TGCGCCAGCAGCTCCGGGACTAGCGACAATGAGCAGTTCTTC.

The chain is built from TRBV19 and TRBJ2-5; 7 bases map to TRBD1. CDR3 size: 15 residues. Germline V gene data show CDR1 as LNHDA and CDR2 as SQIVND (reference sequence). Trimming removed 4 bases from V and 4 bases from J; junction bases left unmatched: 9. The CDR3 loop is CASSTYRGDGETQYF. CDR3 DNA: TGTGCCAGTAGTACCTACAGGGGCGATGGAGAGACCCAGTACTTC.

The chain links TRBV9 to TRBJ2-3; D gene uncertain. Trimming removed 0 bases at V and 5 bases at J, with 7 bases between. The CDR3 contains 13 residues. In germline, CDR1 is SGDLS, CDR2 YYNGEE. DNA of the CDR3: TGTGCCAGCAGCGTAGGGGTGGGAGATACGCAGTATTTT. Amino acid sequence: CASSVGVGDTQYF.

For the CDR3, the DNA is TGTGCCAGCACTCCCGGAGGCGGGGTGGGAGGCGATACGCAGTATTTT. It yields the protein CASTPGGGVGGDTQYF. This chain links TRBV4-2 with TRBJ2-3, with a possible D match to TRBD2 (6 bases). The CDR3 has 16 amino acids. Trimming left V 7 bases short and J 6 bases short, with 23 bases between. CDR1 is LGHNA and CDR2 is YNFKEQ in the germline V gene.

The CDR3 DNA reads TGTGCCAGCAGCTTTAAACAGCTCGGGGCCAACGTCCTGACTTTC. Translation gives CASSFKQLGANVLTF. This rearrangement joins TRBV5-4 to TRBJ2-6; D is unclear. This CDR3 is 15 amino acids long. The germline V and J ends were trimmed by 2 bases and 4 bases, with 10 bases remaining between them. From germline, CDR1 is SGHNT and CDR2 YYREEE (reference sequence). The whole variable domain, filled in from reference TRBV5-4 and TRBJ2-6, reads ETGVTQSPTHLIKTRGQQVTLRCSSQSGHNTVSWYQQALGQGPQFIFQYYREEENGRGNFPPRFSGLQFPNYSSELNVNALELDDSALYLCASSFKQLGANVLTFGAGSRLTVL.

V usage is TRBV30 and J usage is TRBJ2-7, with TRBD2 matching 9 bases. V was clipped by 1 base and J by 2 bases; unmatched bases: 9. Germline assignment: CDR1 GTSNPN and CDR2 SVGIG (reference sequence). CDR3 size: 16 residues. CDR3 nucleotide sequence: TGTGCCTGGAGTGCATTAGGACTAGCGCACCCCTACGAGCAGTACTTC. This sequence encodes CAWSALGLAHPYEQYF.

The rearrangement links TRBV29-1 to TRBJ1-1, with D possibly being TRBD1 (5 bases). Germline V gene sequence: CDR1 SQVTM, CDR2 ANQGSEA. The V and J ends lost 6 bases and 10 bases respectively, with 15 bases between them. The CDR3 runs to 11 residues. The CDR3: CSVNTQGGAFF. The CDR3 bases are TGCAGCGTCAACACGCAGGGTGGAGCTTTCTTT.

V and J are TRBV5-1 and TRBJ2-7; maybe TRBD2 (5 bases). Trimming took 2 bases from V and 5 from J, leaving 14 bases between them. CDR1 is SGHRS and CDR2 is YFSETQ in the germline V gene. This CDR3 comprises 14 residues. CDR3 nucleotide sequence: TGCGCCAGCAGCTTTACCGGTGGAGGTGACGAGCAGTACTTC. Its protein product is CASSFTGGGDEQYF.

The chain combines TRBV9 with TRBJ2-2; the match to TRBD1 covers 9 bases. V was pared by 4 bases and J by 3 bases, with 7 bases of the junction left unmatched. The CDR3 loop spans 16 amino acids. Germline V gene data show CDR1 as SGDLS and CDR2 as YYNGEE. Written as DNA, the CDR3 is TGTGCCAGCAGCCCCGGACAGGGGCATTACACCGGGGAGCTGTTTTTT. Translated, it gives CASSPGQGHYTGELFF.

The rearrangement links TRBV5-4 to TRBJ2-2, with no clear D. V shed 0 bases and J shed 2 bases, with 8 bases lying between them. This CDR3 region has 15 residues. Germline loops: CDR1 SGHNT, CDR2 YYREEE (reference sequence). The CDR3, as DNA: TGTGCCAGCAGCTTGGCAGGAGCTAACACCGGGGAGCTGTTTTTT. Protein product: CASSLAGANTGELFF. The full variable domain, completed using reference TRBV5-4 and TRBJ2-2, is ETGVTQSPTHLIKTRGQQVTLRCSSQSGHNTVSWYQQALGQGPQFIFQYYREEENGRGNFPPRFSGLQFPNYSSELNVNALELDDSALYLCASSLAGANTGELFFGEGSRLTVL.

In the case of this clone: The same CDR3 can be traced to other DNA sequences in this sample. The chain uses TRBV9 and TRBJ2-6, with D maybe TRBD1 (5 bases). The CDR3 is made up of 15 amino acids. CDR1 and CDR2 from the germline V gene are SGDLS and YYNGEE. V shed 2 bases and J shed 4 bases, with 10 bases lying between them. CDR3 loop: CASSVQGSGANVLTF. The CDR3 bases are TGTGCCAGCAGCGTTCAGGGATCCGGGGCCAACGTCCTGACTTTC.

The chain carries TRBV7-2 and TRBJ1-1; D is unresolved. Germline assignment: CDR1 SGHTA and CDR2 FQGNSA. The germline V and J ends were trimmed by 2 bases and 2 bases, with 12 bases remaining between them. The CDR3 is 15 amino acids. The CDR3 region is CASSLRPRLNTEAFF. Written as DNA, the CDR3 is TGTGCCAGCAGCTTACGCCCCAGACTCAACACTGAAGCTTTCTTT.

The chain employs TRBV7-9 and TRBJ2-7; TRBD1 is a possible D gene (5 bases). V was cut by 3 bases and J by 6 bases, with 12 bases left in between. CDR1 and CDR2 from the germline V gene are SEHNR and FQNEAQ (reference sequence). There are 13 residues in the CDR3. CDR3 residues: CASSFKGPGEQYF. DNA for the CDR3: TGTGCCAGCAGCTTTAAGGGGCCGGGCGAGCAGTACTTC.

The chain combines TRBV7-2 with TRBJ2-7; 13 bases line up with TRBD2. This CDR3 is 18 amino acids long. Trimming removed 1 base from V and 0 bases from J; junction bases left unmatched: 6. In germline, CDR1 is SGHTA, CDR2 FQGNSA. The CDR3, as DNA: TGTGCCAGCAGCTTAGGACTAGCGGGAGGCCCGCTCTCCTACGAGCAGTACTTC. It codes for CASSLGLAGGPLSYEQYF.

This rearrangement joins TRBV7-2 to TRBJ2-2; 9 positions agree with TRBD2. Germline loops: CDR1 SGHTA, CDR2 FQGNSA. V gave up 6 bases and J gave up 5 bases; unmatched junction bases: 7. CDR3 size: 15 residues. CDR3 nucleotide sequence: TGTGCCAGCAGGGTAGCGGGAGTTCATACCGGGGAGCTGTTTTTT. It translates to CASRVAGVHTGELFF.

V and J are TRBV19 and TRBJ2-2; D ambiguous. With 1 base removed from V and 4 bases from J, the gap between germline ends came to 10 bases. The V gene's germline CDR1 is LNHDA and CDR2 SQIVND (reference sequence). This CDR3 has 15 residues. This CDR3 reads CASSIAAIGTGELFF. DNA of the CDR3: TGTGCCAGTAGTATAGCGGCGATCGGCACCGGGGAGCTGTTTTTT.

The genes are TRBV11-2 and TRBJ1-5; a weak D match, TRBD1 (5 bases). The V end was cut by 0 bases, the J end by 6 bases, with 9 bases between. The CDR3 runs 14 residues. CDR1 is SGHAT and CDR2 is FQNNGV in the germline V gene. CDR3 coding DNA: TGTGCCAGCAGCTTAGAAGGGGTGGCTCAGCCCCAGCATTTT. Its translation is CASSLEGVAQPQHF.

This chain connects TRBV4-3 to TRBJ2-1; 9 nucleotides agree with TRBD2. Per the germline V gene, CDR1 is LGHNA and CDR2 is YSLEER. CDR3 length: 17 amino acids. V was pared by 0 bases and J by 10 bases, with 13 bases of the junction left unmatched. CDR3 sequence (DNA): TGCGCCAGCAGCCAAGATCCGCGACTAGCGGTCCAGGGGGAGCAGTTCTTC. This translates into CASSQDPRLAVQGEQFF.

The CDR3 protein is CASSLDLTAEAFF. Written as DNA, the CDR3 is TGTGCCAGCAGCTTAGATTTGACAGCTGAAGCTTTCTTT. The chain uses TRBV7-2 and TRBJ1-1, with D possibly TRBD1 on 5 matching bases. CDR3 size: 13 residues. Germline-derived CDR1 and CDR2 are SGHTA and FQGNSA. Trimming pared 1 base from V and 6 bases from J, leaving 9 bases between.

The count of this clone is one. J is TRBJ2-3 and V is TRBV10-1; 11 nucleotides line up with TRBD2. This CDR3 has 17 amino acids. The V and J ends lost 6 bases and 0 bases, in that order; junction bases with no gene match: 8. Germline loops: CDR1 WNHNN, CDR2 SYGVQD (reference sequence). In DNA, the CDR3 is TGCGCCAGCAGCGCGGGACTAGCGGTAGAAAGCACAGATACGCAGTATTTT. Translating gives CASSAGLAVESTDTQYF.

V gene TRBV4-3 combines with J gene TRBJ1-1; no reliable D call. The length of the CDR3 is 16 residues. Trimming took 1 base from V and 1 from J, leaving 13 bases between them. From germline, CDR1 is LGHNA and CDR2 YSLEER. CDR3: CASSQARVAGNTEAFF. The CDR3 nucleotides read TGCGCCAGCAGCCAAGCTAGGGTGGCGGGGAACACTGAAGCTTTCTTT.

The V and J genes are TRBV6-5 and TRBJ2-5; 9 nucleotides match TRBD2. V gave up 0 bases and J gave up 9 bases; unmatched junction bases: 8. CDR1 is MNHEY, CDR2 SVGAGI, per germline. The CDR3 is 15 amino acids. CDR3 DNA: TGTGCCAGCAGTTACTCGAGGCGGGAGGGGGCGGCCCAGTACTTC. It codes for CASSYSRREGAAQYF.

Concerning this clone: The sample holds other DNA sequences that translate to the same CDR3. Here the CDR3 reads CASSLRGVGTEAFF. In DNA, the CDR3 is TGTGCCAGCAGCTTAAGGGGTGTTGGAACTGAAGCTTTCTTT. V usage is TRBV5-6 and J usage is TRBJ1-1; possible D gene TRBD1, 5 bases. The CDR3 extends over 14 amino acids. In germline, CDR1 is SGHDT, CDR2 YYEEEE. V was clipped by 2 bases and J by 5 bases, with 13 bases between them.

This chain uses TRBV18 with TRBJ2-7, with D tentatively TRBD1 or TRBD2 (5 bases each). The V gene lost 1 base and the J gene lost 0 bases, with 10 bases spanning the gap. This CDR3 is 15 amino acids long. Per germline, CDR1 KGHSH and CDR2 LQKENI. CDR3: CASSPRSGSSYEQYF. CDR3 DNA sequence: TGTGCCAGCTCACCACGTTCAGGGAGCTCCTACGAGCAGTACTTC.

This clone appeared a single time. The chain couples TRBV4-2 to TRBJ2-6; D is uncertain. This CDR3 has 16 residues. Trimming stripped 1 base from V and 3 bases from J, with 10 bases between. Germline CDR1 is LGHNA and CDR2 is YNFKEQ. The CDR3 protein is CASSQVSGGGANVLTF. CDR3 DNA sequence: TGTGCCAGCAGCCAAGTATCAGGCGGTGGGGCCAACGTCCTGACTTTC.

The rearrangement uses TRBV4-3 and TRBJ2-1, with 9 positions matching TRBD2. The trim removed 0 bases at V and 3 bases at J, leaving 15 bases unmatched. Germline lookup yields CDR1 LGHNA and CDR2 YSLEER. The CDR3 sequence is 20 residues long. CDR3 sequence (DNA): TGCGCCAGCAGCCAAGATTTGGTGTCTGGAGCGGGAGGCCACTACAATGAGCAGTTCTTC. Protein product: CASSQDLVSGAGGHYNEQFF.

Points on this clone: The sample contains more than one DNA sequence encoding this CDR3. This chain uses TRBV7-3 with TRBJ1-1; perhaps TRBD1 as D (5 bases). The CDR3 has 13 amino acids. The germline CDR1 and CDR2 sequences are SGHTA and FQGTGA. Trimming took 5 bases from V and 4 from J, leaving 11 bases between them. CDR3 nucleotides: TGTGCCAGCAGCCCCCCGGGGGGCACTGAAGCTTTCTTT. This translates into CASSPPGGTEAFF.